This is a list of T cell receptor beta chains from one sample in a study of blood T cell repertoires in COVID-19. Generated by immunoSEQ multiplex PCR, the TCRdb table keeps only in-frame clones and is missing some. The sample contains around 78,000 clones, 88% of which appear only once. Sequencing used peripheral blood. The receptors come from a human donor in a cohort sampled during active COVID-19. Both conserved end residues are part of each CDR3. Each record gives: V gene, clone size, D gene, J gene, CDR3 length, CDR3 protein, CDR3 DNA. The D gene is left open where the match is weak. Where a row states a size, it is once, few, many or the class of an expanded clone; other rows omit it.

v_gene: TRBV9
abundance: -
d_gene: -
j_gene: TRBJ2-7
len: 12
CDR3aa: CASSRGPYEQYF
CDR3nt: TGTGCCAGCAGCCGGGGTCCCTACGAGCAGTACTTC

v_gene: TRBV3-1/TRBV3-2
abundance: -
d_gene: -
j_gene: TRBJ1-6
len: 16
CDR3aa: CASSQGPSTGSSPLHF
CDR3nt: TGTGCCAGCAGCCAAGGCCCGAGTACAGGGTCTTCACCCCTCCACTTT

v_gene: TRBV3-1/TRBV3-2
abundance: -
d_gene: TRBD1
j_gene: TRBJ2-1
len: 17
CDR3aa: CASSHCPGQGLYNEQFF
CDR3nt: TGTGCCAGCAGCCATTGCCCTGGACAGGGATTATACAATGAGCAGTTCTTC

v_gene: TRBV3-1/TRBV3-2
abundance: -
d_gene: TRBD1
j_gene: TRBJ1-2
len: 15
CDR3aa: CASSQPKTGDYGYTF
CDR3nt: TGTGCCAGCAGCCAACCTAAAACAGGGGACTATGGCTACACCTTC

v_gene: TRBV21-1
abundance: -
d_gene: -
j_gene: TRBJ1-5
len: 18
CDR3aa: CASSNRGLSPYSNQPQHF
CDR3nt: TGTGCCAGCAGCAACCGGGGTTTGAGCCCGTATAGCAATCAGCCCCAGCATTTT

v_gene: TRBV5-4
abundance: -
d_gene: -
j_gene: TRBJ2-5
len: 17
CDR3aa: CASSQGGRGAVQETQYF
CDR3nt: TGTGCCAGCAGCCAAGGAGGGCGCGGGGCAGTCCAAGAGACCCAGTACTTC

v_gene: TRBV6-2/TRBV6-3
abundance: -
d_gene: -
j_gene: TRBJ1-1
len: 15
CDR3aa: CASSRATRANTEAFF
CDR3nt: TGTGCCAGCAGCCGGGCGACCAGAGCGAACACTGAAGCTTTCTTT

v_gene: TRBV18
abundance: -
d_gene: -
j_gene: TRBJ1-5
len: 13
CDR3aa: CASSPLENQPQHF
CDR3nt: TGTGCCAGCTCACCACTCGAGAATCAGCCCCAGCATTTT

v_gene: TRBV6-4
abundance: -
d_gene: -
j_gene: TRBJ2-5
len: 15
CDR3aa: CASSVALGPQETQYF
CDR3nt: TGTGCCAGCAGTGTTGCCTTGGGCCCCCAAGAGACCCAGTACTTC

v_gene: TRBV25-1
abundance: -
d_gene: -
j_gene: TRBJ1-2
len: 14
CDR3aa: CASSHRDRMDGYTF
CDR3nt: TGTGCCAGCTCCCACAGGGATAGGATGGATGGCTACACCTTC

v_gene: TRBV4-1
abundance: -
d_gene: -
j_gene: TRBJ2-4
len: 16
CDR3aa: CASSQELPLAKNIQYF
CDR3nt: TGCGCCAGCAGCCAAGAACTTCCCCTAGCCAAAAACATTCAGTACTTC

v_gene: TRBV19
abundance: once
d_gene: -
j_gene: TRBJ2-1
len: 15
CDR3aa: CASSMQGGGYNEQFF
CDR3nt: TGTGCCAGTAGTATGCAGGGAGGGGGCTACAATGAGCAGTTCTTC

v_gene: TRBV28
abundance: -
d_gene: -
j_gene: TRBJ1-2
len: 15
CDR3aa: CASSRGRARGDGYTF
CDR3nt: TGTGCCAGCAGCAGAGGGAGGGCCCGGGGGGATGGCTACACCTTC

v_gene: TRBV9
abundance: -
d_gene: -
j_gene: TRBJ2-3
len: 12
CDR3aa: CASSVDLIQQYF
CDR3nt: TGTGCCAGCAGCGTAGATCTAATCCAGCAGTATTTT